Reported below is one T cell receptor beta chain. The CDR3 totals 15 residues. The J segment lost 7 bases and the V segment lost 2 bases, leaving 5 bases of the junction unmatched. The germline CDR1 and CDR2 sequences are SGDLS and YYNGEE. The sample originates from a study of blood T cell repertoires in COVID-19. For the study at large: T cells, B-cell-depleted T cells, or PBMCs supplied cDNA or gDNA.

Produced via immunoSEQ multiplex PCR; TCRdb's table is partial and in-frame only. The top ten hold roughly 7.8% of the sample, which has some 180,000 clones, 70% to 80% seen once. The chain employs TRBV9 and TRBJ1-4; the match to TRBD1 covers 10 bases. The clonotype comes from a woman aged 45-65 years with active or convalescent COVID-19. Material for sequencing was peripheral blood. DNA of the CDR3: TGTGCCAGCAGCGTCGCCGGGACAGGGGTTGAAAAACTGTTTTTT. Protein: CASSVAGTGVEKLFF.